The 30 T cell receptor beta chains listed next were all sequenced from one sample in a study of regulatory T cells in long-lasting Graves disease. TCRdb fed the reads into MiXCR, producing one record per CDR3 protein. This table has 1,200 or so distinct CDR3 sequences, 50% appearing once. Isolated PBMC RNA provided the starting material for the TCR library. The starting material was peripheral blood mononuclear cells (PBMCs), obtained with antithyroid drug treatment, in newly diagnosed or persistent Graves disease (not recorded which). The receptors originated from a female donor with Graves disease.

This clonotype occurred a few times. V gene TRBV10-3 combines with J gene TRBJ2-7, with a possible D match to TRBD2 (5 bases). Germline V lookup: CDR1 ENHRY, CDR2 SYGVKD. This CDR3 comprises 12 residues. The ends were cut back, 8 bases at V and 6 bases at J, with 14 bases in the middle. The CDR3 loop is CAILASAGEQYF. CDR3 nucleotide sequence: TGTGCCATCCTAGCTTCGGCGGGCGAGCAGTACTTC.

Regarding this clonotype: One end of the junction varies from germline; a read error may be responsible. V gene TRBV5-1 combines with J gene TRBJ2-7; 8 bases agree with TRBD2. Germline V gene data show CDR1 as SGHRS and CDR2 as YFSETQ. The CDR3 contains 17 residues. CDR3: CAISLAKASGSPYEQYF. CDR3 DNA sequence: TGCGCCATCAGCTTGGCCAAGGCTAGCGGGTCGCCCTACGAGCAGTACTTC. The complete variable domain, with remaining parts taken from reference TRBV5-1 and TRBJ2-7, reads KAGVTQTPRYLIKTRGQQVTLSCSPISGHRSVSWYQQTPGQGLQFLFEYFSETQRNKGNFPGRFSGRQFSNSRSEMNVSTLELGDSALYLCAISLAKASGSPYEQYFGPGTRLTVT.

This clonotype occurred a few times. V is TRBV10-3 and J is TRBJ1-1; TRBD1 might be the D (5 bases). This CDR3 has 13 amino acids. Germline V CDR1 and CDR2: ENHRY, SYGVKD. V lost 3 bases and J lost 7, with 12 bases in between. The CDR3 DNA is TGTGCCATCAGTGATAGAGGGGTTCTTGAAGCTTTCTTT. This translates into CAISDRGVLEAFF.

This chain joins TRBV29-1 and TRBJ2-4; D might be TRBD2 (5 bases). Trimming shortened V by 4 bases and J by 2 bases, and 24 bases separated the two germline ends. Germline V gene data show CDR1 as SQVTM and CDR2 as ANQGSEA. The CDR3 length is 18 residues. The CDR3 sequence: CSVAPTFQPRATKNIQYF. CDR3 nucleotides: TGCAGCGTTGCCCCGACCTTCCAGCCGAGGGCTACCAAAAACATTCAGTACTTC. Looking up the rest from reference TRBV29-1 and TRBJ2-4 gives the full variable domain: SAVISQKPSRDICQRGTSLTIQCQVDSQVTMMFWYRQQPGQSLTLIATANQGSEATYESGFVIDKFPISRPNLTFSTLTVSNMSPEDSSIYLCSVAPTFQPRATKNIQYFGAGTRLSVL.

The CDR3 nucleotides read TGTGCCAGCAGTTTACCGGGACTCGAGCAGTTCTTC. Translating it yields CASSLPGLEQFF. The chain links TRBV28 to TRBJ2-1; D might be TRBD2 (6 bases). Trimming pared 2 bases from V and 10 bases from J, leaving 9 bases between. The V gene's germline CDR1 is MDHEN and CDR2 SYDVKM. The length of the CDR3 is 12 residues.

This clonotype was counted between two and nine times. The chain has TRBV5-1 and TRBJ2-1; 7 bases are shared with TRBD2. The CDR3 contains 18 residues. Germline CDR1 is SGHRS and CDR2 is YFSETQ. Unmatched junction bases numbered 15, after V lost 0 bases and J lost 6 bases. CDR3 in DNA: TGCGCCAGCAGCTTGGTGTCCCCTAGCGGAGGGACTTTCAATGAGCAGTTCTTC. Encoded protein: CASSLVSPSGGTFNEQFF.

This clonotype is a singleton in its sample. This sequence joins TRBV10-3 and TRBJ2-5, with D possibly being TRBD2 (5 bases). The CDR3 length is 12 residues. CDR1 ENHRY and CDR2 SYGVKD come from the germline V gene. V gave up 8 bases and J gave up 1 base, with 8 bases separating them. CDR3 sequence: CAISGSQETQYF. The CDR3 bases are TGTGCCATCTCGGGGTCCCAAGAGACCCAGTACTTC.

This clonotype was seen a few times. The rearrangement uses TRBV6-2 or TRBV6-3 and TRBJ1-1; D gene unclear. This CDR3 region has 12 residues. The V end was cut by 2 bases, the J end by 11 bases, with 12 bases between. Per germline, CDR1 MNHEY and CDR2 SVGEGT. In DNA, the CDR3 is TGTGCCAGCAGTTACGAGGGCCTTAGGGCTTTCTTT. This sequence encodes CASSYEGLRAFF.

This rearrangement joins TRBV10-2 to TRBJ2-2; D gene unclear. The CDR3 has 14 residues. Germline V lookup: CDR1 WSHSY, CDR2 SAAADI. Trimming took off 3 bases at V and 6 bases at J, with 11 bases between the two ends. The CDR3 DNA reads TGCGCCAGCAGTGACCCCGCGTTGCCCGGGGAGCTGTTTTTT. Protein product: CASSDPALPGELFF.

This chain's CDR3 is CSAAMTGVTGELFF. CDR3 nucleotides: TGCAGCGCCGCCATGACAGGGGTAACCGGGGAGCTGTTTTTT. V and J are TRBV29-1 and TRBJ2-2; 8 nucleotides line up with TRBD1. Germline CDR1 is SQVTM and CDR2 is ANQGSEA. V trimming: 7 bases; J trimming: 5 bases; junction bases outside the gene matches: 9. The CDR3 has 14 amino acids.

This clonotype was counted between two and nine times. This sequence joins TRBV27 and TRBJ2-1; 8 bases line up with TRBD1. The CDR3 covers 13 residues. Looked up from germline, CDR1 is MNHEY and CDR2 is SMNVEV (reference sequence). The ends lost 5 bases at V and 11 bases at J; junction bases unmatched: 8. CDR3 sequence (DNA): TGTGCCAGCAGTCCCGGACAGGGAACCAAGCAGTTCTTC. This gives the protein CASSPGQGTKQFF.

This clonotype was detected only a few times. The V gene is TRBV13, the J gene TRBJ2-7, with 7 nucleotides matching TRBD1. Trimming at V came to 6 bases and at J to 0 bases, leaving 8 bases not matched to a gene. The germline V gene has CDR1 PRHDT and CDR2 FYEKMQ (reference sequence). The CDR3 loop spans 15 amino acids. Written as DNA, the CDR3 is TGTGCCAGCAGTCCCCGGGACAGAAGCTCCTACGAGCAGTACTTC. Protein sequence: CASSPRDRSSYEQYF.

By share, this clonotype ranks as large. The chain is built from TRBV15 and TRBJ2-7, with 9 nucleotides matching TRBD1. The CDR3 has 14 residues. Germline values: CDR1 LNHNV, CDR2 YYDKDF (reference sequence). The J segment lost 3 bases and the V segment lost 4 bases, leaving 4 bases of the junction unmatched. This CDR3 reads CATSTGTGSYEQYF. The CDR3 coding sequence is TGTGCCACCAGCACTGGGACAGGGAGCTACGAGCAGTACTTC.

The CDR3 coding sequence is TGTGCCACCACCCCGAGTGAGGGGAATGAGCAGTTCTTC. Its protein product is CATTPSEGNEQFF. The rearrangement joins TRBV6-6 to TRBJ2-1; D could derive from TRBD1 or TRBD2 (5 bases each). The CDR3 sequence is 13 residues long. V was pared by 10 bases and J by 7 bases, with 17 bases between. Germline CDR1 is MNHNY and CDR2 is SVGAGI (reference sequence).

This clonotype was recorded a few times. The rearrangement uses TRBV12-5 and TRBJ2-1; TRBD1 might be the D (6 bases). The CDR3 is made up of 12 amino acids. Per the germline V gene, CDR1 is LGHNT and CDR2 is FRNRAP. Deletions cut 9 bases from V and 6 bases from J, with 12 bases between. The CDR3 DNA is TGTGCTAGCAGGGGCCAAGGCAATGAGCAGTTCTTC. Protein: CASRGQGNEQFF. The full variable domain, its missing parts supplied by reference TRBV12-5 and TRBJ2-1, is DARVTQTPRHKVTEMGQEVTMRCQPILGHNTVFWYRQTMMQGLELLAYFRNRAPLDDSGMPKDRFSAEMPDATLATLKIQPSEPRDSAVYFCASRGQGNEQFFGPGTRLTVL.

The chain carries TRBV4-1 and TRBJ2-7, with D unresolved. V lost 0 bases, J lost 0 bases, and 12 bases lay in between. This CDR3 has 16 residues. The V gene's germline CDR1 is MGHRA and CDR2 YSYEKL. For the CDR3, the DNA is TGCGCCAGCAGCCAAGATCCGCTAACGAGCTCCTACGAGCAGTACTTC. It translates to CASSQDPLTSSYEQYF.

The CDR3: CAICPRAREETQYF. CDR3 DNA sequence: TGTGCCATCTGTCCACGGGCCCGCGAGGAGACCCAGTACTTC. This chain links TRBV27 with TRBJ2-5; D not resolved. The CDR3 is 14 amino acids. The ends were cut back, 10 bases at V and 5 bases at J, with 20 bases in the middle. CDR1 is MNHEY, CDR2 SMNVEV, per germline (reference sequence).

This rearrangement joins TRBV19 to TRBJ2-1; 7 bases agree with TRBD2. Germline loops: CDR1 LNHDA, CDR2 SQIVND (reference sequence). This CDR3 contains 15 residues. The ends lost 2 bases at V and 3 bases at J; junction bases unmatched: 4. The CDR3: CASSIIAGNYNEQFF. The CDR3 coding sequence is TGTGCCAGTAGTATAATAGCGGGCAACTACAATGAGCAGTTCTTC.

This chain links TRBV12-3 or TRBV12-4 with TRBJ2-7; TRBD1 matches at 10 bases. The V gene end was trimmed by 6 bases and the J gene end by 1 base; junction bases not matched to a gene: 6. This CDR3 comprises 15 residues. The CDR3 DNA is TGTGCCAGCAGCCCCGACAGGGGGCTATCCTACGAGCAGTACTTC. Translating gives CASSPDRGLSYEQYF.

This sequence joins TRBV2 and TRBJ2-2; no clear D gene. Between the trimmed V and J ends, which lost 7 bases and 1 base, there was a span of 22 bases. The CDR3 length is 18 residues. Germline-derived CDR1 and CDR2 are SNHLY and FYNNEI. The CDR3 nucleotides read TGTGCCAGCACTACCCAGTTCCCCACCGACAAGAACACCGGGGAGCTGTTTTTT. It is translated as CASTTQFPTDKNTGELFF.

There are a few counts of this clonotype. The CDR3 sequence: CAISGLAGNTGELFF. The CDR3 DNA is TGTGCCATCAGTGGCCTAGCGGGGAACACCGGGGAGCTGTTTTTT. The chain employs TRBV10-3 and TRBJ2-2; 8 bases are shared with TRBD2. Germline V lookup: CDR1 ENHRY, CDR2 SYGVKD. The CDR3 runs 15 residues. V shed 4 bases, J shed 1 base, and the junction held 2 bases outside the gene matches.

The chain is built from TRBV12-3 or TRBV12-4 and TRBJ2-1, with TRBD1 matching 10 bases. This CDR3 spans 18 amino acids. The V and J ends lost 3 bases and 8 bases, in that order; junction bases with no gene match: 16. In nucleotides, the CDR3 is TGTGCCAGCAGTTTTCTGCTACAAGACAGGGGGCGTCCGGATGAGCAGTTCTTC. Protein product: CASSFLLQDRGRPDEQFF.

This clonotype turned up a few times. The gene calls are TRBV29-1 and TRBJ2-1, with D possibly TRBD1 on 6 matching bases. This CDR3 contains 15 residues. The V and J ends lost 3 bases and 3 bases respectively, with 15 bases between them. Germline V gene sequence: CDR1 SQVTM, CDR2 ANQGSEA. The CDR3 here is CSVEGDRINYNEQFF. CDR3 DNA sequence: TGCAGCGTTGAGGGCGACAGGATCAACTACAATGAGCAGTTCTTC.

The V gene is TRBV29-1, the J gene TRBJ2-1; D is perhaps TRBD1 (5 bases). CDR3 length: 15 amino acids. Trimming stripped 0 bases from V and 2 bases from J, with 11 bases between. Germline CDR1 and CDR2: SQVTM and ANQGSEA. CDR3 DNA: TGCAGCGTTGAAGACAGTGGGGCTACCTACAATGAGCAGTTCTTC. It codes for CSVEDSGATYNEQFF.

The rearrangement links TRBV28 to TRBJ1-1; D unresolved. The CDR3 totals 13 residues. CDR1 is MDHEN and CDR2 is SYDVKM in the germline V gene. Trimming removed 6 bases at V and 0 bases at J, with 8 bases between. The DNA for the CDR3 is TGTGCCAGCAGCTCCGAAATGAACACTGAAGCTTTCTTT. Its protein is CASSSEMNTEAFF.

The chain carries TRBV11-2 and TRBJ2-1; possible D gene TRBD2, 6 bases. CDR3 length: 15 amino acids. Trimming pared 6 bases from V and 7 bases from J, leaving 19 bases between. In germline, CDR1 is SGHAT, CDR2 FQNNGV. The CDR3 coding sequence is TGTGCCAGCAGGGCTTTTGGGGGACGGGGGAATGAGCAGTTCTTC. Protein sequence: CASRAFGGRGNEQFF.

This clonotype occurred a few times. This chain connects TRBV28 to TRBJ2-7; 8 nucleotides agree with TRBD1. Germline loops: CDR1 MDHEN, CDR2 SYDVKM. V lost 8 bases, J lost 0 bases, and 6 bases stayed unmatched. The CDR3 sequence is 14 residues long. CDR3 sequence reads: CASRTQGASYEQYF. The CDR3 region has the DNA TGTGCCAGCCGTACTCAGGGGGCCTCCTACGAGCAGTACTTC. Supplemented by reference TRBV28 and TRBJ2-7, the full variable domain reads DVKVTQSSRYLVKRTGEKVFLECVQDMDHENMFWYRQDPGLGLRLIYFSYDVKMKEKGDIPEGYSVSREKKERFSLILESASTNQTSMYLCASRTQGASYEQYFGPGTRLTVT.

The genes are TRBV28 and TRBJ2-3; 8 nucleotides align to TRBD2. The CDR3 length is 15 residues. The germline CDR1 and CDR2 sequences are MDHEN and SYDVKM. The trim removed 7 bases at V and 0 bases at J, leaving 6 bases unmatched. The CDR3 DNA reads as TGTGCCAGCAAGGATCCTAGCGGGAGCACAGATACGCAGTATTTT. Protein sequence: CASKDPSGSTDTQYF.

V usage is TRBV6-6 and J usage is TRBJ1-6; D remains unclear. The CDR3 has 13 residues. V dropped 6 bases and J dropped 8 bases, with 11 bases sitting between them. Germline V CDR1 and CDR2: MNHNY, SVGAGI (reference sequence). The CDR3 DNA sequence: TGTGCCAGCAGGGCATCGCAGGATTCACCCCTCCACTTT. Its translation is CASRASQDSPLHF.

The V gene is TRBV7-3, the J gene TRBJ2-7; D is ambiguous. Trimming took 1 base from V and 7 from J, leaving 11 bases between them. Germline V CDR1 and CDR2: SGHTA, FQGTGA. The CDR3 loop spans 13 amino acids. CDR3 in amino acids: CASSLMSLREQYF. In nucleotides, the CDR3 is TGTGCCAGCAGCTTAATGAGCTTAAGGGAGCAGTACTTC. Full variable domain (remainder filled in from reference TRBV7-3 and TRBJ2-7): GAGVSQTPSNKVTEKGKYVELRCDPISGHTALYWYRQSLGQGPEFLIYFQGTGAADDSGLPNDRFFAVRPEGSVSTLKIQRTERGDSAVYLCASSLMSLREQYFGPGTRLTVT.